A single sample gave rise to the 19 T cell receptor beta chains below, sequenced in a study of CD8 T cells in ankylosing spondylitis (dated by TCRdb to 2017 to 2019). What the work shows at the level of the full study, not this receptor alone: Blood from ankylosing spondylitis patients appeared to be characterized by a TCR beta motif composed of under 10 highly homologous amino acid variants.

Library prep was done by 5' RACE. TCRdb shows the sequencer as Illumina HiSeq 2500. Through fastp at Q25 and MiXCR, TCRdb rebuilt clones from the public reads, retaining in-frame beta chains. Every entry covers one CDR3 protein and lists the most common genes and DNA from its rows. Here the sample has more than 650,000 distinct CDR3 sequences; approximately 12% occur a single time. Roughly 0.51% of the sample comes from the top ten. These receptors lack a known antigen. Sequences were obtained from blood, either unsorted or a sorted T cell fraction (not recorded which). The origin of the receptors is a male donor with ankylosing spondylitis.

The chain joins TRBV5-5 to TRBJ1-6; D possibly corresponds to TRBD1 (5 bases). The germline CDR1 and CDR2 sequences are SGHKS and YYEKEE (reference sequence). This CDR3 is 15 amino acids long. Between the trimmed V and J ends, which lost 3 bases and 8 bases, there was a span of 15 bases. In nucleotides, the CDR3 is TGTGCCAGCAGCTCCCAGGGAGGAGGCGATTCACCCCTCCACTTT. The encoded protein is CASSSQGGGDSPLHF.

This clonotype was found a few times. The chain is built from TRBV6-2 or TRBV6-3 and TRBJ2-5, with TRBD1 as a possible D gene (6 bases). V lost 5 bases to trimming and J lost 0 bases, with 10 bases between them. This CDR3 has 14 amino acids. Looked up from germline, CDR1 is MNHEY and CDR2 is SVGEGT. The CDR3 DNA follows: TGTGCCAGCAGTAAGGGACACAACCAAGAGACCCAGTACTTC. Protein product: CASSKGHNQETQYF.

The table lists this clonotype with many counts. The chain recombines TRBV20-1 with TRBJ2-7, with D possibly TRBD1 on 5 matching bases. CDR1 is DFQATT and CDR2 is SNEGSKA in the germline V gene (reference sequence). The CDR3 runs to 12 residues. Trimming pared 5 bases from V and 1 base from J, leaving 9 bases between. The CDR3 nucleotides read TGCAGTGCTTCTAAGGGGTCCTACGAGCAGTACTTC. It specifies CSASKGSYEQYF.

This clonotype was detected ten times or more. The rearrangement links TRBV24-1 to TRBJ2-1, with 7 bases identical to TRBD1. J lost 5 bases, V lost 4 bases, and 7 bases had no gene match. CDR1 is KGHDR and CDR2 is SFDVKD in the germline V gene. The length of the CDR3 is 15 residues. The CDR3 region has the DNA TGTGCCACCAGTGACTCAGACAGGGCTAACAATGAGCAGTTCTTC. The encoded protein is CATSDSDRANNEQFF.

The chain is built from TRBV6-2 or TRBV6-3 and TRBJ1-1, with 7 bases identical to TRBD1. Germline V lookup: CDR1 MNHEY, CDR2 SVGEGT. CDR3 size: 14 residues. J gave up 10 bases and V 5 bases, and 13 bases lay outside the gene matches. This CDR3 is CASSPIGTVLSAFF. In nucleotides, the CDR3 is TGTGCCAGCAGTCCGATCGGGACAGTACTATCAGCTTTCTTT.

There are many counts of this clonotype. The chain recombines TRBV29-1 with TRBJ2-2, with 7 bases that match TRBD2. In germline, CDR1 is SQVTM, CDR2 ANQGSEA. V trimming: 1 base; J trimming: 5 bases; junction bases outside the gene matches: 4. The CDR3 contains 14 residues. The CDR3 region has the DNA TGCAGCGTTGAAGTGGTACTAGCGACCGGGGAGCTGTTTTTT. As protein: CSVEVVLATGELFF.

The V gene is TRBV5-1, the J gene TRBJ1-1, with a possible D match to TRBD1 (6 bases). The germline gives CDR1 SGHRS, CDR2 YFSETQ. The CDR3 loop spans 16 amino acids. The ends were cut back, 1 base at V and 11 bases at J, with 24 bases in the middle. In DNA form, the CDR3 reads TGCGCCAGCAGCTTGACCACCCGGGACACCGAAACTGCGGCTTTCTTT. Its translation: CASSLTTRDTETAAFF.

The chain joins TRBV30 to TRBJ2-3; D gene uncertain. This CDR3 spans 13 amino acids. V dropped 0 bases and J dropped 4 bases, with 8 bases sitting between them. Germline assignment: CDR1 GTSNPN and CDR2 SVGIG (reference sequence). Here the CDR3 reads CAWSVVSPDTQYF. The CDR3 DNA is TGTGCCTGGAGTGTAGTCAGCCCAGATACGCAGTATTTT. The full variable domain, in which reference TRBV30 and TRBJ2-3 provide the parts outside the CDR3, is SQTIHQWPATLVQPVGSPLSLECTVEGTSNPNLYWYRQAAGRGLQLLFYSVGIGQISSEVPQNLSASRPQDRQFILSSKKLLLSDSGFYLCAWSVVSPDTQYFGPGTRLTVL.

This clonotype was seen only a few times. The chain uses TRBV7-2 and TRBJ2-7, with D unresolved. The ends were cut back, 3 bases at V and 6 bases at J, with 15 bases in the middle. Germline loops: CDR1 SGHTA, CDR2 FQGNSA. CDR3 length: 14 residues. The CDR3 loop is CASSFSLVSSEQYF. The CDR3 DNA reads TGTGCCAGCAGCTTCTCCCTAGTTTCGAGCGAGCAGTACTTC.

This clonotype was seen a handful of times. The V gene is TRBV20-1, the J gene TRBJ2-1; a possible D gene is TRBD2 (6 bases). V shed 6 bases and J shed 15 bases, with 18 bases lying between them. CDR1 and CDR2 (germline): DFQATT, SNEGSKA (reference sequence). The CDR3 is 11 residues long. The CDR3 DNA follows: TGCAGTGCCCCCGTACTAGCTCAGCCGTTCTTC. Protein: CSAPVLAQPFF.

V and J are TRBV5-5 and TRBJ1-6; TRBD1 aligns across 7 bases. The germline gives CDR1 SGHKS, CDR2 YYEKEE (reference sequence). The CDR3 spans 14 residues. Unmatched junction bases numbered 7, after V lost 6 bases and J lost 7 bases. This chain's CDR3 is CASTRGTENSPLHF. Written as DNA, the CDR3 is TGTGCCAGCACCCGCGGGACAGAAAATTCACCCCTCCACTTT.

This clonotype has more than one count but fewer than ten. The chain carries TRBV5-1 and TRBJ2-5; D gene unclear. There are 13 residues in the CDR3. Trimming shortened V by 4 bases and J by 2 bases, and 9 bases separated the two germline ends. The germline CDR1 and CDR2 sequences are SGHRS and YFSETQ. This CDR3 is CASSQRTQETQYF. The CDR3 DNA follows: TGCGCCAGCAGCCAACGAACTCAAGAGACCCAGTACTTC.

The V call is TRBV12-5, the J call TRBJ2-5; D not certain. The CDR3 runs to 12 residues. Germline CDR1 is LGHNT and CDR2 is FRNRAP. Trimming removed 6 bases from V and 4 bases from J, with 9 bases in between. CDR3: CASGSTIETQYF. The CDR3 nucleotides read TGTGCTAGTGGGTCTACAATAGAGACCCAGTACTTC.

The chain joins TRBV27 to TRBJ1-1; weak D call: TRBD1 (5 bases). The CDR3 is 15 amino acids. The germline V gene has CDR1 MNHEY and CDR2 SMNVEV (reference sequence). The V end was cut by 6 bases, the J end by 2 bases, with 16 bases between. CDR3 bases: TGTGCCAGCAGCGGACTAACAGGTGTCAACACTGAAGCTTTCTTT. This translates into CASSGLTGVNTEAFF.

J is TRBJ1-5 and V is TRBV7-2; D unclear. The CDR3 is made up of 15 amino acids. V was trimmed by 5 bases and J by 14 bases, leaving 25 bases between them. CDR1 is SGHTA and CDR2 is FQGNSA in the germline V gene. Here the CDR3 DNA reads TGTGCCAGCAGCCTCTCCCGCGGGCCTGGACTTGTGAAGCATTTT. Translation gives CASSLSRGPGLVKHF.

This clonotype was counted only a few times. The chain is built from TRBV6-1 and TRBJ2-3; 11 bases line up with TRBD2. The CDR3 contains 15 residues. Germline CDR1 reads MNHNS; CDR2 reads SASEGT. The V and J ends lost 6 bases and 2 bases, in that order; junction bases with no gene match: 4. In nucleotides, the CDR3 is TGTGCCAGCAGGAGACTAGCGGGGATCACAGATACGCAGTATTTT. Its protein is CASRRLAGITDTQYF.

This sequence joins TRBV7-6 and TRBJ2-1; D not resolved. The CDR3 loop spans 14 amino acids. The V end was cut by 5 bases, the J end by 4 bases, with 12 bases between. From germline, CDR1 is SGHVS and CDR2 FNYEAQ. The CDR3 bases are TGTGCCAGCAGCGTAGACTTCAAATACAATGAGCAGTTCTTC. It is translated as CASSVDFKYNEQFF.

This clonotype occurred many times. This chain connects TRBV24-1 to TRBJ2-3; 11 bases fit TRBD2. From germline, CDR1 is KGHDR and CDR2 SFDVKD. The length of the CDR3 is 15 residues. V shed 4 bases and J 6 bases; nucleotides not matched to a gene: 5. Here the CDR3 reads CATSEASGRTDTQYF. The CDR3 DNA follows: TGTGCCACCAGTGAGGCTAGCGGGAGGACCGATACGCAGTATTTT.

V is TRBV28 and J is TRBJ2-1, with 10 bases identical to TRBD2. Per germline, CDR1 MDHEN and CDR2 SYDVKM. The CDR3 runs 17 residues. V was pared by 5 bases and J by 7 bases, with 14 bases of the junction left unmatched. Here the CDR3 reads CASSPLKKREGRNEQFF. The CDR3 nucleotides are TGTGCCAGCAGTCCACTAAAAAAGCGGGAGGGCCGGAATGAGCAGTTCTTC.